Sequencing of this T cell receptor beta chain was carried out in a study of blood T cell repertoires in COVID-19. Some clones are missing from TCRdb's copy, which holds only in-frame ones; the method was immunoSEQ multiplex PCR. This sample carries roughly 340,000 clones, around 91% of them seen once, and the ten largest clones take less than 3.5%. This clone was observed a handful of times. The V gene's germline CDR1 is SGHRS and CDR2 YFSETQ. CDR3 size: 14 residues. Trimming took 0 bases from V and 4 from J, leaving 10 bases between them. Material for sequencing was peripheral blood. The chain uses TRBV5-1 and TRBJ2-5; D is ambiguous. The sequence derives from a woman between 18 and 30 years old who had recovered from COVID-19. The CDR3 nucleotides are TGCGCCAGCAGCTTGGAGGTCACTACAGAGACCCAGTACTTC. As protein: CASSLEVTTETQYF. Together with reference TRBV5-1 and TRBJ2-5, the CDR3 gives the full variable domain: KAGVTQTPRYLIKTRGQQVTLSCSPISGHRSVSWYQQTPGQGLQFLFEYFSETQRNKGNFPGRFSGRQFSNSRSEMNVSTLELGDSALYLCASSLEVTTETQYFGPGTRLLVL.